The entry below describes one TCR beta chain. Different DNA sequences within this sample yield the same CDR3. This CDR3 comprises 14 residues. Germline CDR1 and CDR2: SGHRS and YFSETQ. V shed 0 bases and J shed 4 bases, with 8 bases lying between them. The study ran the assay at deep level. Across several immunoSEQ plates, the genomic DNA of each subset was split evenly. Produced via immunoSEQ multiplex PCR; TCRdb's table is partial and in-frame only. The table has 1.5 million to 2.5 million clones, roughly 94% seen once. The data derive from a study of shared clonotypes between healthy human individuals. Naive CD8 cells, CD45RO-negative and positively selected for CCR7, excluded terminally differentiated effector memory CD45RA+ cells.

The chain links TRBV5-1 to TRBJ1-5; D gene uncertain. This receptor was taken from a man aged 18 to 30 in good health. The sample taken for sequencing was naive CD8+ T cells sorted from blood. CDR3 in DNA: TGCGCCAGCAGCTTGGATGGAGGGAATCAGCCCCAGCATTTT. This gives the protein CASSLDGGNQPQHF.